The 28 T cell receptor beta chains listed next were all sequenced from one sample in a study of shared clonotypes between healthy human individuals. TCRdb's table, derived via immunoSEQ multiplex PCR, lists solely in-frame clones and lacks some. The data show roughly 640,000 clones, with about 74% seen just once and around 1.6% held by the top ten. Sequencing input: memory CD4+ T cells sorted from blood. Documented subset: CD45RA-negative fraction. The receptors here all came from a woman in her 30s in good health.

The chain has TRBV5-6 and TRBJ2-7; D ambiguous. The V gene lost 8 bases and the J gene lost 4 bases, with 22 bases spanning the gap. Germline-derived CDR1 and CDR2 are SGHDT and YYEEEE. The CDR3 runs 15 residues. CDR3 nucleotide sequence: TGTGCCAGTGCAGGTGGCGTCAGCTACTCATACGAGCAGTACTTC. Its protein product is CASAGGVSYSYEQYF.

The V and J genes are TRBV7-9 and TRBJ1-1; D is ambiguous. This CDR3 is 15 amino acids long. Trimming took 6 bases from V and 1 from J, leaving 15 bases between them. The germline CDR1 and CDR2 sequences are SEHNR and FQNEAQ (reference sequence). The CDR3 bases are TGTGCCAGCAGGACGACGGGTAGGACGAACACTGAAGCTTTCTTT. Protein: CASRTTGRTNTEAFF.

The rearrangement links TRBV28 to TRBJ1-1; D is uncertain. The CDR3 spans 15 residues. The germline V gene encodes CDR1 MDHEN and CDR2 SYDVKM. Trimming took 4 bases from V and 2 from J, leaving 14 bases between them. CDR3 in DNA: TGTGCCAGCAGTTCCCTCGCGGCGGCTAACACTGAAGCTTTCTTT. It codes for CASSSLAAANTEAFF. Full variable domain (missing parts from reference TRBV28 and TRBJ1-1): DVKVTQSSRYLVKRTGEKVFLECVQDMDHENMFWYRQDPGLGLRLIYFSYDVKMKEKGDIPEGYSVSREKKERFSLILESASTNQTSMYLCASSSLAAANTEAFFGQGTRLTVV.

The CDR3 DNA reads as TGTGCCAGCAGTGCCGGGGGGACCGCTAACTATGGCTACACCTTC. Translation: CASSAGGTANYGYTF. The chain uses TRBV28 and TRBJ1-2; TRBD1 might be the D (5 bases). Per the germline V gene, CDR1 is MDHEN and CDR2 is SYDVKM. The ends were cut back, 5 bases at V and 0 bases at J, with 13 bases in the middle. The CDR3 is 15 residues long.

The rearrangement links TRBV2 to TRBJ2-7, with D possibly TRBD1 on 7 matching bases. The CDR3 totals 13 residues. The germline V gene has CDR1 SNHLY and CDR2 FYNNEI. V gave up 8 bases and J gave up 5 bases, with 16 bases separating them. The CDR3 DNA reads as TGTGCCAGCGCGGGACAGCCTCTCGACGAGCAGTACTTC. It encodes CASAGQPLDEQYF. The whole variable domain, filled in from reference TRBV2 and TRBJ2-7, reads EPEVTQTPSHQVTQMGQEVILRCVPISNHLYFYWYRQILGQKVEFLVSFYNNEISEKSEIFDDQFSVERPDGSNFTLKIRSTKLEDSAMYFCASAGQPLDEQYFGPGTRLTVT.

This clone has a count of ten or more. The chain couples TRBV18 to TRBJ2-1; no reliable D call. V lost 5 bases to trimming and J lost 3 bases, with 5 bases between them. Germline V gene sequence: CDR1 KGHSH, CDR2 LQKENI. The CDR3 totals 12 residues. The CDR3 reads CASSTLYNEQFF. In DNA, the CDR3 is TGTGCCAGCTCAACGCTCTACAATGAGCAGTTCTTC.

The V and J genes are TRBV7-9 and TRBJ2-7, with D tentatively TRBD2 (5 bases). Germline-derived CDR1 and CDR2 are SEHNR and FQNEAQ (reference sequence). CDR3 length equals 16 residues. V was trimmed by 5 bases and J by 2 bases, leaving 19 bases between them. This CDR3 is CASSAFTAGETYEQYF. CDR3 nucleotides: TGTGCCAGCAGCGCATTCACGGCGGGCGAAACCTACGAGCAGTACTTC. The full variable domain, in which reference TRBV7-9 and TRBJ2-7 provide the parts outside the CDR3, is DTGVSQNPRHKITKRGQNVTFRCDPISEHNRLYWYRQTLGQGPEFLTYFQNEAQLEKSRLLSDRFSAERPKGSFSTLEIQRTEQGDSAMYLCASSAFTAGETYEQYFGPGTRLTVT.

The V and J genes are TRBV2 and TRBJ1-5; D unclear. The CDR3 is 12 amino acids. V was shortened by 6 bases and J by 4 bases, with 7 bases between the two germline ends. The germline V gene encodes CDR1 SNHLY and CDR2 FYNNEI. CDR3 bases: TGTGCCAGCAGGACACAAAATCAGCCCCAGCATTTT. This codes for CASRTQNQPQHF.

Note on this clone: A much larger clone is a single base away; this may be a read error. Other DNA sequences of this sample code for an identical CDR3. The genes are TRBV7-9 and TRBJ1-5, with D perhaps TRBD1 (5 bases). The CDR3 has 14 amino acids. CDR1 and CDR2 (germline): SEHNR, FQNEAQ (reference sequence). Trimming took off 1 base at V and 2 bases at J, with 6 bases between the two ends. The CDR3 DNA is TGTGCCAGCAGCTTAGGAGGGGGCAATCAGCCCCAGCATTTT. This translates into CASSLGGGNQPQHF. Complete variable domain (other parts from reference TRBV7-9 and TRBJ1-5): DTGVSQNPRHKITKRGQNVTFRCDPISEHNRLYWYRQTLGQGPEFLTYFQNEAQLEKSRLLSDRFSAERPKGSFSTLEIQRTEQGDSAMYLCASSLGGGNQPQHFGDGTRLSIL.

The chain joins TRBV19 to TRBJ2-7; D remains ambiguous. Trimming left V 7 bases short and J 0 bases short, with 7 bases between. The CDR3 totals 12 residues. Germline V gene lookup returns CDR1 LNHDA and CDR2 SQIVND (reference sequence). CDR3 DNA: TGTGCCAGTATCCCAGGCTCCTACGAGCAGTACTTC. Translating gives CASIPGSYEQYF.

The chain links TRBV18 to TRBJ2-7, with TRBD1 identical over 7 bases. The CDR3 contains 15 residues. After removal of 2 bases from V and 3 bases from J, the junction contained 7 bases not matched to a gene. Germline V gene data show CDR1 as KGHSH and CDR2 as LQKENI. The CDR3 DNA reads TGTGCCAGCTCACCAAGGACAGGAGAGCTCTACGAGCAGTACTTC. It encodes CASSPRTGELYEQYF.

This clone came up a few times. This chain uses TRBV27 with TRBJ2-2; D unclear. Germline CDR1 is MNHEY and CDR2 is SMNVEV (reference sequence). The germline V and J ends were trimmed by 2 bases and 3 bases, with 7 bases remaining between them. The CDR3 spans 14 residues. The CDR3 reads CASSLGQDTGELFF. The CDR3 bases are TGTGCCAGCAGTTTAGGTCAGGACACCGGGGAGCTGTTTTTT.

J is TRBJ1-2 and V is TRBV5-5, with D possibly matching TRBD1 (5 bases). V lost 1 base and J 8 bases, leaving 18 bases between the germline ends. Looked up from germline, CDR1 is SGHKS and CDR2 is YYEKEE (reference sequence). CDR3 length equals 15 residues. The CDR3 spells CASSLIEGPGYGYTF. In DNA, the CDR3 is TGTGCCAGCAGCTTGATAGAGGGGCCAGGGTACGGCTACACCTTC.

V usage is TRBV28 and J usage is TRBJ1-2; D might be TRBD1 (5 bases). Trimming shortened V by 7 bases and J by 5 bases, and 11 bases separated the two germline ends. Germline CDR1 and CDR2: MDHEN and SYDVKM. The length of the CDR3 is 12 residues. Here the CDR3 reads CASMETAYGYTF. In DNA form, the CDR3 reads TGTGCCAGCATGGAGACAGCGTATGGCTACACCTTC.

This clone has more than one count but fewer than ten. Here the CDR3 DNA reads TGTGCCAGCACGTCGGCGGGAGTGTCCGAGCAGTACTTC. Translating gives CASTSAGVSEQYF. This sequence joins TRBV6-5 and TRBJ2-7, with 7 bases identical to TRBD2. The CDR3 extends over 13 amino acids. J lost 6 bases, V lost 7 bases, and 9 bases had no gene match. Germline CDR1 and CDR2: MNHEY and SVGAGI.

This CDR3 reads CASSQEVRVGNQPQHF. CDR3 DNA sequence: TGTGCCAGCAGTCAAGAGGTGCGGGTGGGTAATCAGCCCCAGCATTTT. This chain connects TRBV28 to TRBJ1-5; D unclear. V was clipped by 5 bases and J by 4 bases, with 18 bases between them. CDR1 MDHEN and CDR2 SYDVKM come from the germline V gene. The CDR3 consists of 16 residues.

This rearrangement joins TRBV6-8 to TRBJ2-7; 7 bases are a match to TRBD2. The CDR3 covers 15 residues. Germline values: CDR1 MNHGY, CDR2 SAAAGT. With V trimmed by 4 bases and J by 5 bases, 11 bases remained unmatched. CDR3 amino acids: CASSSWGGRSDEQYF. CDR3 bases: TGTGCCAGCAGTTCCTGGGGGGGGAGAAGTGACGAGCAGTACTTC.

The chain is built from TRBV10-2 and TRBJ1-5; 7 bases are shared with TRBD1. The CDR3 covers 14 residues. Germline values: CDR1 WSHSY, CDR2 SAAADI. The ends lost 5 bases at V and 2 bases at J; junction bases unmatched: 3. CDR3 DNA: TGCGCCAGCAGTCGAGACAGGGGCAATCAGCCCCAGCATTTT. Encoded protein: CASSRDRGNQPQHF.

The chain joins TRBV2 to TRBJ1-5, with D perhaps TRBD1 (6 bases). CDR1 is SNHLY, CDR2 FYNNEI, per germline. Trimming removed 5 bases from V and 7 bases from J, with 9 bases in between. The CDR3 spans 12 residues. This CDR3 is CASSPQGQPQHF. The CDR3 DNA follows: TGTGCCAGCAGTCCACAGGGACAGCCCCAGCATTTT.

This clone was observed a handful of times. This rearrangement joins TRBV18 to TRBJ2-5; no firm D call. Trimming stripped 6 bases from V and 4 bases from J, with 12 bases between. Germline V CDR1 and CDR2: KGHSH, LQKENI. The CDR3 is 13 residues long. In nucleotides, the CDR3 is TGTGCCAGCTCCCGATCCTGGTCAGAGACCCAGTACTTC. As protein: CASSRSWSETQYF.

The V gene is TRBV25-1, the J gene TRBJ2-6; the match to TRBD1 covers 9 bases. Germline lookup yields CDR1 MGHDK and CDR2 SYGVNS. The V and J ends lost 2 bases and 4 bases, in that order; junction bases with no gene match: 9. This CDR3 is built from 18 residues. The CDR3 spells CASSETTGGSAGANVLTF. In DNA form, the CDR3 reads TGTGCCAGCAGTGAAACGACAGGGGGTTCGGCGGGGGCCAACGTCCTGACTTTC.

This clone was counted a few times. This chain connects TRBV6-6 to TRBJ2-3; D ambiguous. This CDR3 region has 12 residues. Trimming pared 9 bases from V and 8 bases from J, leaving 15 bases between. Germline CDR1 is MNHNY and CDR2 is SVGAGI (reference sequence). DNA of the CDR3: TGTGCCAGTAGTGGGGTCCGTGGTACGCAGTATTTT. The encoded protein is CASSGVRGTQYF.

The chain carries TRBV13 and TRBJ2-1, with TRBD2 matching 11 bases. Germline CDR1 and CDR2: PRHDT and FYEKMQ (reference sequence). CDR3 length: 16 residues. With 5 bases clipped from V and 6 bases from J, the junction kept 9 bases outside the gene matches. The CDR3 DNA reads TGTGCCAGCAGCATCTATAGCGGGAGGGGACCCAATGAGCAGTTCTTC. Translated, it gives CASSIYSGRGPNEQFF.

CDR3 bases: TGTGCCAGCAGCTTCGGACCAAGCACAATCGGATCCTACGAGCAGTACTTC. Protein: CASSFGPSTIGSYEQYF. The chain joins TRBV11-1 to TRBJ2-7; D gene ambiguous. Trimming pared 3 bases from V and 1 base from J, leaving 19 bases between. The V gene's germline CDR1 is SGHAT and CDR2 FQDESV (reference sequence). There are 17 residues in the CDR3.

The chain joins TRBV6-5 to TRBJ1-1; D gene unclear. V shed 2 bases and J shed 4 bases, with 11 bases lying between them. This CDR3 is built from 14 residues. CDR1 and CDR2 (germline): MNHEY, SVGAGI. In DNA form, the CDR3 reads TGTGCCAGCAGTTACCAGGCAGGCCCCACTGAAGCTTTCTTT. This codes for CASSYQAGPTEAFF.

CDR3 in amino acids: CASTTRAGVDTQYF. The CDR3 region has the DNA TGTGCCAGCACGACCAGGGCCGGGGTAGATACGCAGTATTTT. The chain joins TRBV27 to TRBJ2-3; tentatively, D is TRBD1 or TRBD2 (5 bases each). Germline values: CDR1 MNHEY, CDR2 SMNVEV (reference sequence). The ends were cut back, 7 bases at V and 5 bases at J, with 16 bases in the middle. The CDR3 sequence is 14 residues long.

The chain couples TRBV5-4 to TRBJ2-7; D uncertain. With 0 bases removed from V and 0 bases from J, the gap between germline ends came to 10 bases. This CDR3 contains 15 residues. Looked up from germline, CDR1 is SGHNT and CDR2 is YYREEE (reference sequence). The CDR3 DNA reads TGTGCCAGCAGCTTGGCCAGTCGTCCCTCCTACGAGCAGTACTTC. As protein: CASSLASRPSYEQYF. Full variable domain (missing parts from reference TRBV5-4 and TRBJ2-7): ETGVTQSPTHLIKTRGQQVTLRCSSQSGHNTVSWYQQALGQGPQFIFQYYREEENGRGNFPPRFSGLQFPNYSSELNVNALELDDSALYLCASSLASRPSYEQYFGPGTRLTVT.

There are a few counts of this clone. The chain couples TRBV28 to TRBJ2-3; the D call may be TRBD1 or TRBD2 (5 bases each). Germline V lookup: CDR1 MDHEN, CDR2 SYDVKM. V lost 5 bases to trimming and J lost 3 bases, with 15 bases between them. The CDR3 extends over 15 amino acids. The CDR3 nucleotides read TGTGCCAGCAGTAGGGGACCTAAGGGAACAGATACGCAGTATTTT. This translates into CASSRGPKGTDTQYF.